This TCR beta chain was found in a study of blood T cell repertoires in COVID-19. On the study more broadly: Material from acute and convalescent COVID-19 was sourced from the United States, Italy and Spain. PBMCs, B-cell-depleted T cells, or T cells provided the cDNA or gDNA that made up the material.

The data were produced by immunoSEQ multiplex PCR, yet TCRdb's version contains in-frame clones alone and is incomplete. The sample has some 26,000 clones, about 85% seen once. This CDR3 contains 17 residues. Germline CDR1 is LGHNA and CDR2 is YSLEER. J lost 5 bases, V lost 5 bases, and 10 bases had no gene match. The chain carries TRBV4-3 and TRBJ2-2; 11 nucleotides agree with TRBD2. The sequence came from a man between 70 and 80 years old with acute or convalescent COVID-19. Material for sequencing was peripheral blood. CDR3 region: CASSFLGTSGFTGELFF. The CDR3 coding sequence is TGCGCCAGCAGCTTCCTCGGGACTAGCGGATTTACCGGGGAGCTGTTTTTT.